Shown below are 24 T cell receptor beta chains from a single sample sequenced in a study of metastatic and nonmetastatic thyroid tumors. All patients reached thyroid surgery having received no treatment beforehand. With MiXCR, TCRdb reprocessed the PCR reads. The data contain around 18,000 clones, 30% to 35% of them seen just once; the ten biggest clones take up roughly 18%. The sample comprised tumor tissue. These receptor sequences come from a female donor with papillary thyroid cancer or a benign thyroid nodule (not recorded which). Some clones in this sample may be carry-over from other donors' samples.

This clone is labeled as medium-sized. V gene TRBV30 combines with J gene TRBJ1-2; 9 nucleotides align to TRBD1. J lost 4 bases, V lost 2 bases, and 8 bases had no gene match. This CDR3 contains 15 residues. Germline V gene lookup returns CDR1 GTSNPN and CDR2 SVGIG (reference sequence). The CDR3 protein is CAWSTPGQGFYGYTF. CDR3 DNA sequence: TGTGCCTGGAGTACACCGGGACAGGGATTCTATGGCTACACCTTC.

Note on this clone: Lacking the conserved final phenylalanine or tryptophan, this CDR3 likely reflects a read error. The chain is built from TRBV6-2 or TRBV6-3 and TRBJ2-1; D might be TRBD2 (6 bases). V lost 5 bases to trimming and J lost 10 bases, with 18 bases between them. CDR3 length: 14 residues. Germline values: CDR1 MNHEY, CDR2 SVGEGT. CDR3 loop: CASSRTGEVEEQFL. For the CDR3, the DNA is TGTGCCAGCAGTCGCACGGGGGAGGTTGAGGAGCAGTTCTTG.

This sequence joins TRBV20-1 and TRBJ2-7; TRBD2 might be the D (6 bases). This CDR3 has 13 amino acids. CDR1 and CDR2 (germline): DFQATT, SNEGSKA (reference sequence). Deletions cut 5 bases from V and 6 bases from J, with 17 bases between. CDR3 residues: CSAPERVRGEQYF. In DNA, the CDR3 is TGCAGTGCTCCTGAAAGGGTGCGGGGCGAGCAGTACTTC.

This clone was seen more than once but under ten times. The junction departs from the called germline gene at one end, perhaps through a read error. The gene calls are TRBV5-1 and TRBJ2-2; 7 nucleotides align to TRBD2. The CDR3 length is 17 residues. Germline V CDR1 and CDR2: SGHRS, YFSETQ. The CDR3 protein is CAGSFGGSGLNTGELFF. As DNA, the CDR3 is TGCGCCGGCAGCTTTGGGGGATCGGGACTAAACACCGGGGAGCTGTTTTTT.

There are a few counts of this clone. V and J are TRBV19 and TRBJ1-3; tentative D call: TRBD1 (5 bases). Germline V gene lookup returns CDR1 LNHDA and CDR2 SQIVND (reference sequence). V shed 8 bases and J shed 3 bases, with 11 bases lying between them. The CDR3 spans 13 residues. CDR3 in amino acids: CASAGQGGNTIYF. CDR3 nucleotides: TGTGCCAGTGCGGGTCAGGGTGGAAACACCATATATTTT.

This clone has a count of ten or more. This sequence joins TRBV5-6 and TRBJ2-5; possibly TRBD2 for D (7 bases). V lost 4 bases and J 4 bases, leaving 14 bases between the germline ends. The length of the CDR3 is 14 residues. CDR1 and CDR2 from the germline V gene are SGHDT and YYEEEE. The DNA for the CDR3 is TGTGCCAGCAGCCGGGGGGCGGGAGCAGAGACCCAGTACTTC. It translates to CASSRGAGAETQYF. Full variable domain (missing parts from reference TRBV5-6 and TRBJ2-5): DAGVTQSPTHLIKTRGQQVTLRCSPKSGHDTVSWYQQALGQGPQFIFQYYEEEERQRGNFPDRFSGHQFPNYSSELNVNALLLGDSALYLCASSRGAGAETQYFGPGTRLLVL.

This clone has a handful of counts. This may come from a read error, since a much larger clone is one base off. The V gene is TRBV6-6, the J gene TRBJ1-2; D is unresolved. The ends were cut back, 4 bases at V and 0 bases at J, with 15 bases in the middle. Germline-derived CDR1 and CDR2 are MNHNY and SVGAGI (reference sequence). The CDR3 consists of 16 residues. Here the CDR3 reads CASSLEDGKPNYGYTF. CDR3 coding DNA: TGTGCCAGCAGTTTGGAGGACGGGAAACCTAACTATGGCTACACCTTC.

This clone was detected ten times or more. The chain has TRBV4-3 and TRBJ1-4; tentative D call: TRBD1 (6 bases). The CDR3 contains 16 residues. Germline V gene data show CDR1 as LGHNA and CDR2 as YSLEER. V was shortened by 2 bases and J by 10 bases, with 20 bases between the two germline ends. As DNA, the CDR3 is TGCGCCAGCAGCCAACCTTCGGCTACAGGGTTTGGAAAACTGTTTTTT. The encoded protein is CASSQPSATGFGKLFF.

The chain uses TRBV4-2 and TRBJ2-6, with 11 bases aligning to TRBD1. Looked up from germline, CDR1 is LGHNA and CDR2 is YNFKEQ. Germline trimming cut 5 bases from V and 0 bases from J; bases unmatched to any gene: 6. This CDR3 contains 18 residues. CDR3 DNA: TGTGCCAGCAGCACTCGGACAGGGGGCCGCTCTGGGGCCAACGTCCTGACTTTC. As protein: CASSTRTGGRSGANVLTF.

Judged by abundance, this clone is medium-sized. The rearrangement links TRBV6-5 to TRBJ1-1; D is possibly TRBD1 (5 bases). The CDR3 totals 14 residues. In germline, CDR1 is MNHEY, CDR2 SVGAGI. The V end lost 2 bases, the J end lost 2 bases, and 9 bases lay between the germline ends. The CDR3 reads CASSYMGENTEAFF. CDR3 DNA sequence: TGTGCCAGCAGTTACATGGGGGAAAACACTGAAGCTTTCTTT.

Only a few counts were recorded for this clone. J is TRBJ2-7 and V is TRBV2; 7 nucleotides line up with TRBD1. Germline CDR1 is SNHLY and CDR2 is FYNNEI. V shed 3 bases and J 5 bases; nucleotides not matched to a gene: 4. The CDR3 contains 13 residues. This CDR3 is CASSENRGHEQYF. In DNA, the CDR3 is TGTGCCAGCAGTGAGAACAGGGGCCACGAGCAGTACTTC.

This clone showed up just a few times. CDR3 loop: CASSIGTEYGYTF. The DNA of the CDR3 is TGTGCCAGTAGTATTGGGACCGAGTATGGCTACACCTTC. The chain is built from TRBV19 and TRBJ1-2; the D gene is possibly TRBD1 (5 bases). The CDR3 contains 13 residues. V was cut by 3 bases and J by 5 bases, with 10 bases left in between. Germline loops: CDR1 LNHDA, CDR2 SQIVND (reference sequence).

This clone came up a few times. This rearrangement joins TRBV10-3 to TRBJ2-7, with TRBD1 matching over 8 bases. In germline, CDR1 is ENHRY, CDR2 SYGVKD. V shed 2 bases, J shed 7 bases, and the junction held 7 bases outside the gene matches. CDR3 size: 14 residues. For the CDR3, the DNA is TGTGCCATCAGTGAGGGCAGGGGGCGCGAGGAGCAGTACTTC. This translates into CAISEGRGREEQYF.

This clone was observed many times. This chain links TRBV6-4 with TRBJ1-1; D gene ambiguous. The CDR3 covers 13 residues. V gave up 4 bases and J gave up 4 bases, with 10 bases separating them. CDR1 is MRHNA and CDR2 is SNTAGT in the germline V gene. For the CDR3, the DNA is TGTGCCAGCAGTGCCGAAGGTCCCACTGAAGCTTTCTTT. Protein: CASSAEGPTEAFF.

The rearrangement links TRBV19 to TRBJ1-4; the D is unclear. V was pared by 4 bases and J by 2 bases, with 8 bases between. In germline, CDR1 is LNHDA, CDR2 SQIVND (reference sequence). CDR3 length equals 14 residues. The CDR3 reads CASSTTWTNEKLFF. The CDR3, as DNA: TGTGCCAGTAGTACGACTTGGACTAATGAAAAACTGTTTTTT.

The chain carries TRBV7-6 and TRBJ1-1; TRBD1 aligns across 8 bases. The CDR3 spans 16 residues. Germline loops: CDR1 SGHVS, CDR2 FNYEAQ. The trim removed 2 bases at V and 0 bases at J, leaving 5 bases unmatched. CDR3 protein: CASSLMAGGVNTEAFF. CDR3 coding DNA: TGTGCCAGCAGCTTAATGGCAGGGGGCGTGAACACTGAAGCTTTCTTT.

By sample fraction, this clone is medium-sized. This sequence joins TRBV5-8 and TRBJ2-7; either TRBD1 or TRBD2 may fit D (5 bases each). Looked up from germline, CDR1 is SGHTS and CDR2 is YDEGEE. This CDR3 is built from 14 residues. V lost 5 bases and J 4 bases, leaving 16 bases between the germline ends. CDR3 nucleotide sequence: TGTGCCAGCAGGGGGGTGATTGTCGGTTACGAGCAGTACTTC. Translating it yields CASRGVIVGYEQYF.

This clone was recorded many times. A much larger clone differs by one base, so this may be a read error. The chain has TRBV4-1 and TRBJ2-3; D uncertain. CDR3 length equals 13 residues. Germline CDR1 MGHRA, CDR2 YSYEKL. CDR3: CANSSQVGDTQYF. DNA for the CDR3: TGCGCCAACAGCAGCCAGGTTGGAGATACGCAGTATTTT.

In its sample, this clone ranks as medium-sized. The chain is built from TRBV5-1 and TRBJ2-7; 7 bases are shared with TRBD1. The germline V gene encodes CDR1 SGHRS and CDR2 YFSETQ. There are 11 residues in the CDR3. J lost 5 bases, V lost 7 bases, and 3 bases had no gene match. CDR3 DNA: TGCGCCAGCTCACAGGGGAACGAGCAGTACTTC. This encodes CASSQGNEQYF. Using reference TRBV5-1 and TRBJ2-7 for the parts outside the CDR3, the full variable domain is KAGVTQTPRYLIKTRGQQVTLSCSPISGHRSVSWYQQTPGQGLQFLFEYFSETQRNKGNFPGRFSGRQFSNSRSEMNVSTLELGDSALYLCASSQGNEQYFGPGTRLTVT.

This clone showed up many times. CDR3 DNA sequence: TGTGCCAGCAGGCCCCCCGGGGGGCTCTACGAGCAGTACTTC. Translation: CASRPPGGLYEQYF. This chain links TRBV11-2 with TRBJ2-7; D perhaps matches TRBD2 (7 bases). With 6 bases removed from V and 3 bases from J, the gap between germline ends came to 15 bases. The germline gives CDR1 SGHAT, CDR2 FQNNGV. The CDR3 runs to 14 residues.

This clone was seen only a few times. A much larger clone is a single base away; this may be a read error. The chain carries TRBV19 and TRBJ2-5; 9 nucleotides align to TRBD2. Per germline, CDR1 LNHDA and CDR2 SQIVND (reference sequence). The V gene end was trimmed by 8 bases and the J gene end by 6 bases; junction bases not matched to a gene: 10. The CDR3 extends over 14 amino acids. The CDR3 protein is CASYSGRGKKTQYF. CDR3 DNA sequence: TGTGCCAGTTATAGCGGGAGAGGGAAAAAGACCCAGTACTTC.

There are a few counts of this clone. The J gene is TRBJ2-7, the V gene TRBV6-1, with D perhaps matching TRBD2 (6 bases). The length of the CDR3 is 13 residues. Trimming removed 7 bases at V and 3 bases at J, with 13 bases between. Germline V gene sequence: CDR1 MNHNS, CDR2 SASEGT. The CDR3 DNA sequence: TGTGCCAGCACCCCCGGGACTCACTACGAGCAGTACTTC. Translating it yields CASTPGTHYEQYF.

Judged by abundance, this clone is medium-sized. Additional DNA sequences in this sample encode the identical CDR3. V gene TRBV12-3 or TRBV12-4 combines with J gene TRBJ2-7, with D possibly TRBD1 on 5 matching bases. Trimming removed 1 base at V and 4 bases at J, with 8 bases between. The CDR3 contains 13 residues. The CDR3 nucleotides are TGTGCCAGCAGTTTAGGGCAGGGATACGAGCAGTACTTC. Translation: CASSLGQGYEQYF.

The chain combines TRBV5-1 with TRBJ1-1, with a tentative D call TRBD1 (5 bases). This CDR3 spans 14 amino acids. CDR1 and CDR2 (germline): SGHRS, YFSETQ. Trimming took off 1 base at V and 4 bases at J, with 11 bases between the two ends. The CDR3 protein is CASSLSQQGTEAFF. For the CDR3, the DNA is TGCGCCAGCAGCTTGAGTCAGCAGGGCACTGAAGCTTTCTTT.